This T cell receptor beta chain was found in a study of blood T cell repertoires in COVID-19 (dated by TCRdb to 2018 to 2020). General notes on the study: Collaborator samples came from the United States, Italy and Spain and covered acute and convalescent phases of COVID-19. The dataset comprised deeply sampled blood TCRbeta repertoires from subjects exposed to, actively infected with, or recovered from COVID-19. The repertoires were made available in a free public database intended to serve as a resource for research on the immune response to SARS-CoV-2. Where available, HLA class I and class II types were obtained from metadata supplied by the sample provider rather than from assay-based typing. A de-identified subject ID, COVID-19 status, age in years and sex were almost always included in the sample metadata. The samples were drawn from the first 160 participants of the ongoing ImmuneRACE study and from 1,254 subjects provided by 6 global collaborators. The material from the prospective study consisted of cDNA or gDNA derived from T cells, B-cell-depleted T cells, or PBMCs. Results and caveats for the whole study, not just this receptor: The quantity of clinical and demographic metadata differed by source and by participant and was supplied without curation.

Remarks on this clone: It has no known antigen specificity. No base qualities exist here, and no much larger clone lies one base off it.

The immunoSEQ Assay, a bias-controlled multiplex PCR, was used to amplify TCRbeta CDR3 regions from genomic DNA. The original pipeline was this. Within the assay, amplification of reference gene primers was used to estimate how many nucleated cells each sample contained. To quantify the absolute abundance of each unique TCRbeta CDR3 rearrangement, sequence reads were collapsed and filtered. For each sample, productive Simpson clonality was calculated by taking the square root of Simpson's diversity index across productive rearrangements. Drawn from immuneACCESS, this table holds only the in-frame rearrangements with V and J called that TCRdb kept. Clones are partly lost; checked studies trace under half to an unresolved V gene and leave the rest unexplained. The V and J calls and clone size are taken from that table; D and trimming were inferred from the DNA. The sample table lists some 69,000 clones, 81% of them with a count of one. The top ten constitute 20% to 25% of the sample.

Whole blood was collected in K2EDTA tubes by collaborating institutions according to the institutions' own protocols. Collaborator samples were shipped for TCRbeta analysis as frozen whole blood, isolated PBMCs, or DNA extracted from either sample type. The junction shows trimming of 1 base on V and 3 bases on J, plus 10 bases between the germline ends. The germline V gene encodes CDR1 MDHEN and CDR2 SYDVKM. The CDR3 starts with the cysteine, ends with the phenylalanine, and has 15 residues. Only CDR3 DNA is held: 45 bases, read in frame from base 1. The sequence was obtained from a woman between 65 and 79 years old with acute or convalescent COVID-19. The chain links TRBV28 with TRBJ1-5; TRBD1 is a weak D gene call, 5 bases matching. The sequencing sample was made of peripheral blood. The DNA is TGTGCCAGCAGTTTATACAGGCGATTCAATCAGCCCCAGCATTTT. Its protein is CASSLYRRFNQPQHF.